One sample yielded the 18 T cell receptor beta chains listed below, sequenced in a study of CD8 T cells in Susac syndrome. After extraction with the RNeasy kit, about 0.45 to 1 ug of the RNA was reverse transcribed using random hexamers. Via MiXCR, TCRdb re-called the immunoSEQ multiplex PCR reads, giving one row per CDR3 protein. Of about 180,000 distinct CDR3 sequences in the sample, 90% to 95% were seen once. The sequenced sample was CD4+ T cells from PBMCs. These receptors all come from a human donor with Susac syndrome.

The CDR3 spells CASTLMGFSLTDTQYF. The CDR3 DNA follows: TGTGCCAGCACCTTGATGGGGTTTTCCCTCACAGATACGCAGTATTTT. The chain uses TRBV2 and TRBJ2-3; the D is unclear. The V end was cut by 7 bases, the J end by 2 bases, with 19 bases between. CDR1 is SNHLY and CDR2 is FYNNEI in the germline V gene. This CDR3 is built from 16 residues.

The chain uses TRBV18 and TRBJ1-3, with 7 bases matching TRBD1. Per germline, CDR1 KGHSH and CDR2 LQKENI. The CDR3 runs to 17 residues. V was pared by 6 bases and J by 0 bases, with 11 bases of the junction left unmatched. The CDR3 DNA follows: TGTGCCAGCTCGCGAGGGACAGAACTTTCCTCTGGAAACACCATATATTTT. It encodes CASSRGTELSSGNTIYF.

The rearrangement uses TRBV6-1 and TRBJ1-1; D is unresolved. CDR1 is MNHNS and CDR2 is SASEGT in the germline V gene. The CDR3 contains 13 residues. V lost 2 bases and J 14 bases, leaving 18 bases between the germline ends. Written as DNA, the CDR3 is TGTGCCAGCAGTGAAATAAGCCCCGAGCGACGGTTCTTT. Encoded protein: CASSEISPERRFF.

This clonotype appeared a single time. The chain combines TRBV7-2 with TRBJ2-1, with D uncertain. Germline V CDR1 and CDR2: SGHTA, FQGNSA. V was shortened by 6 bases and J by 9 bases, with 15 bases between the two germline ends. This CDR3 has 13 residues. Here the CDR3 reads CASRDRNDGEQFF. The CDR3 DNA reads TGTGCCAGCAGAGATCGAAACGACGGTGAGCAGTTCTTC.

V gene TRBV20-1 combines with J gene TRBJ2-5; D is ambiguous. The germline V gene has CDR1 DFQATT and CDR2 SNEGSKA (reference sequence). With 5 bases removed from V and 5 bases from J, the gap between germline ends came to 12 bases. The CDR3 sequence is 12 residues long. The CDR3 sequence: CSADSGRETQYF. Written as DNA, the CDR3 is TGCAGTGCTGATTCAGGCCGGGAGACCCAGTACTTC.

V is TRBV4-3 and J is TRBJ2-4; TRBD2 might be the D (6 bases). The CDR3 runs 15 residues. The V gene's germline CDR1 is LGHNA and CDR2 YSLEER. V dropped 3 bases and J dropped 0 bases, with 9 bases sitting between them. CDR3 loop: CASSHQGLAKNIQYF. In DNA, the CDR3 is TGCGCCAGCAGCCACCAGGGACTAGCCAAAAACATTCAGTACTTC.

This chain links TRBV12-3 or TRBV12-4 with TRBJ2-2, with a possible D match to TRBD2 (6 bases). This CDR3 contains 16 residues. Trimming cost V 0 bases and J 1 base, with 9 bases left between them. CDR3 coding DNA: TGTGCCAGCAGTTTAGCGAGGAGGGTGAACACCGGGGAGCTGTTTTTT. Translated, it gives CASSLARRVNTGELFF.

J is TRBJ1-1 and V is TRBV27; TRBD1 might be the D (5 bases). The germline V gene has CDR1 MNHEY and CDR2 SMNVEV (reference sequence). V gave up 6 bases and J gave up 5 bases, with 22 bases separating them. This CDR3 region has 16 residues. CDR3 DNA: TGTGCCAGCAGGAAACCCCAAGGGGCGAGTGGGACTGAAGCTTTCTTT. Translated, it gives CASRKPQGASGTEAFF.

The chain couples TRBV18 to TRBJ2-3; the match to TRBD1 covers 8 bases. CDR3 length: 14 amino acids. Germline CDR1 is KGHSH and CDR2 is LQKENI. The V and J ends lost 4 bases and 4 bases, in that order; junction bases with no gene match: 4. Written as DNA, the CDR3 is TGTGCCAGCTCACTGGGGACAGGACCAGATACGCAGTATTTT. This sequence encodes CASSLGTGPDTQYF.

The CDR3 DNA reads TGCAGTGCTCCGTCCCGGCGCCGTAACCACGAGCAGTACTTC. Residues: CSAPSRRRNHEQYF. This chain joins TRBV20-1 and TRBJ2-7; D not certain. Germline CDR1 DFQATT, CDR2 SNEGSKA (reference sequence). V shed 5 bases and J shed 5 bases, with 19 bases lying between them. CDR3 length: 14 residues.

The chain couples TRBV13 to TRBJ2-6; 7 nucleotides agree with TRBD1. Germline V gives CDR1 PRHDT, CDR2 FYEKMQ (reference sequence). Trimming removed 2 bases from V and 0 bases from J; junction bases left unmatched: 1. CDR3 size: 16 residues. CDR3: CASSLNRGSGANVLTF. Written as DNA, the CDR3 is TGTGCCAGCAGCTTAAACAGGGGCTCTGGGGCCAACGTCCTGACTTTC.

V and J are TRBV10-3 and TRBJ1-1, with 12 bases that match TRBD1. Germline CDR1 reads ENHRY; CDR2 reads SYGVKD. The CDR3 extends over 18 amino acids. The ends lost 2 bases at V and 0 bases at J; junction bases unmatched: 7. CDR3 protein: CAISEAGTGGSMNTEAFF. Here the CDR3 DNA reads TGTGCCATCAGTGAGGCCGGGACAGGGGGCTCCATGAACACTGAAGCTTTCTTT.

V and J are TRBV12-3 or TRBV12-4 and TRBJ1-5; perhaps TRBD1 as D (5 bases). The CDR3 is 14 residues long. V was pared by 7 bases and J by 4 bases, with 14 bases between. The DNA of the CDR3 is TGTGCCAGCACACCGGGACTCCAGAATCAGCCCCAGCATTTT. It yields the protein CASTPGLQNQPQHF.

The gene calls are TRBV12-3 or TRBV12-4 and TRBJ1-1; TRBD1 matches at 11 bases. The CDR3 spans 20 residues. With V trimmed by 3 bases and J by 5 bases, 20 bases remained unmatched. The CDR3 here is CASSFWGQTGTGGRGTEAFF. The CDR3, as DNA: TGTGCCAGCAGTTTTTGGGGACAGACAGGGACAGGGGGTAGAGGAACTGAAGCTTTCTTT.

This chain joins TRBV5-4 and TRBJ2-1; 10 bases agree with TRBD2. Germline CDR1 SGHNT, CDR2 YYREEE (reference sequence). This CDR3 comprises 15 residues. The V and J ends lost 4 bases and 7 bases, in that order; junction bases with no gene match: 8. Written as DNA, the CDR3 is TGTGCCAGCAGCCCGCGCCTTAGCGGGAGGAATGAGCAGTTCTTC. Translated: CASSPRLSGRNEQFF.

The rearrangement links TRBV19 to TRBJ1-2, with D uncertain. CDR3 size: 13 residues. Germline-derived CDR1 and CDR2 are LNHDA and SQIVND (reference sequence). V lost 9 bases and J lost 2, with 13 bases in between. Here the CDR3 reads CASTREENYGYTF. For the CDR3, the DNA is TGTGCCAGCACCCGGGAGGAAAACTATGGCTACACCTTC.

V usage is TRBV20-1 and J usage is TRBJ1-2, with no clear D. This CDR3 region has 15 residues. Germline values: CDR1 DFQATT, CDR2 SNEGSKA (reference sequence). V was trimmed by 3 bases and J by 0 bases, leaving 14 bases between them. The CDR3 sequence: CSASVIWGSNYGYTF. The CDR3 region has the DNA TGCAGTGCTAGCGTCATATGGGGTTCTAACTATGGCTACACCTTC.

This rearrangement joins TRBV5-1 to TRBJ2-5; 12 nucleotides match TRBD2. J gave up 0 bases and V 0 bases, and 3 bases lay outside the gene matches. CDR1 is SGHRS, CDR2 YFSETQ, per germline. The CDR3 consists of 17 residues. CDR3 coding DNA: TGCGCCAGCAGCTTGGGTGGGACTAGCGGGTACCAAGAGACCCAGTACTTC. The encoded protein is CASSLGGTSGYQETQYF.